This T cell receptor beta chain was sequenced during a study of OX40 agonist ivuxolimab in advanced cancers. Looking at the study overall: Prior anti-PD-1, anti-PD-L1 or anti-CTLA-4 therapy did not bar entry, and roughly 40% had some.

Assay used: immunoSEQ multiplex PCR; TCRdb lists only in-frame clones, some missing. The data show approximately 60,000 clones, with around nine tenths seen just once and 0.3% to 0.45% held by the top ten. A remark on this clone: Its antigen is unknown.

General study results and limits: CD4+ and CD8+ blood T cells expanded clonally by week 6 at 0.1 to 3.0 mg/kg. Expansion of clones was among the lowest in partial responders at 0.1-3.0 mg/kg.

Material: CD4+ or CD8+ T cells sorted from blood, obtained in a trial of the OX40 agonist ivuxolimab. The sequence was obtained from an adult with an advanced solid tumor such as melanoma, head and neck, liver or kidney cancer.

DNA for the CDR3: TGCGCCAGCAGCCAAGAGGCGGGGGTATACACCGGCGGGGAGCTGTTTTTT. This gives the protein CASSQEAGVYTGGELFF. The gene calls are TRBV4-1 and TRBJ2-2; TRBD2 matches 7 bases. J gave up 7 bases and V 0 bases, and 11 bases lay outside the gene matches. The CDR3 spans 17 residues. In germline, CDR1 is MGHRA, CDR2 YSYEKL.